This is a list of T cell receptor beta chains from one sample in a study of T cells in Graves' hyperthyroidism and ophthalmopathy. TCRdb re-called the multiplex PCR reads through MiXCR, storing one row per CDR3 protein. This table holds 650,000 to 850,000 distinct CDR3 sequences, about 17% found once. Source material: blood. The receptors were sampled from a woman between 50 and 59 years old with Graves' hyperthyroidism that later progressed to Graves' ophthalmopathy. The CDR3 runs from the conserved cysteine through the conserved F or W.

V gene: TRBV2
J gene: TRBJ2-1
CDR3 protein: CASSELGGPYNEQFF

V gene: TRBV15
J gene: TRBJ1-1
CDR3 protein: CATSRDLEGPREAFF

V gene: TRBV3-1
J gene: TRBJ1-2
CDR3 protein: CASSLRGHRGYTF

V gene: TRBV20-1
J gene: TRBJ1-4
CDR3 protein: CSASGGVATNEKLFF

V gene: TRBV12-3/TRBV12-4
J gene: TRBJ1-1
CDR3 protein: CASSLARRSNTEAFF

V gene: TRBV19
J gene: TRBJ2-2
CDR3 protein: CASSGDISVGELFF

V gene: TRBV9
J gene: TRBJ1-2
CDR3 protein: CASSLHAGYTF

V gene: TRBV6-1
J gene: TRBJ1-5
CDR3 protein: CASSPRAGAGNQPQHF

V gene: TRBV19
J gene: TRBJ1-5
CDR3 protein: CACSTPVAGSNQPQHF

V gene: TRBV12-3/TRBV12-4
J gene: TRBJ1-1
CDR3 protein: CASSLRTGPNTEAFF

V gene: TRBV13
J gene: TRBJ2-6
CDR3 protein: CASSLEGVGSGANVLTF

V gene: TRBV2
J gene: TRBJ2-7
CDR3 protein: CAAGTGGYEQYF

V gene: TRBV3-1
J gene: TRBJ2-2
CDR3 protein: CASSQIHGELFF

V gene: TRBV10-1
J gene: TRBJ2-1
CDR3 protein: CASSEYRTGNEQFF

V gene: TRBV4-1
J gene: TRBJ1-4
CDR3 protein: CASSQVMETQKLFF

V gene: TRBV7-9
J gene: TRBJ2-1
CDR3 protein: CASTRTGDEQFF

V gene: TRBV2
J gene: TRBJ1-5
CDR3 protein: CASSAGNNQPQHF

V gene: TRBV7-2
J gene: TRBJ2-7
CDR3 protein: CASSPFPGGRNYEQYF

V gene: TRBV7-9
J gene: TRBJ2-7
CDR3 protein: CASSPTSARSEQYF

V gene: TRBV7-6
J gene: TRBJ2-1
CDR3 protein: CASSFTLSDRFNEQFF

V gene: TRBV6-1
J gene: TRBJ2-7
CDR3 protein: CASRTGTSGFYEQYF

V gene: TRBV2
J gene: TRBJ1-1
CDR3 protein: CASGDSFDAFF

V gene: TRBV3-1
J gene: TRBJ2-5
CDR3 protein: CASSQDFSGGGAQTQYF

V gene: TRBV20-1
J gene: TRBJ2-3
CDR3 protein: CSALNTLGAINTQYF

V gene: TRBV18
J gene: TRBJ2-7
CDR3 protein: CASSPGVGASYEQYF

V gene: TRBV5-6
J gene: TRBJ1-1
CDR3 protein: CASSLEPGGNTEALF

V gene: TRBV20-1
J gene: TRBJ1-3
CDR3 protein: CSAWPGPGNTIYF

V gene: TRBV9
J gene: TRBJ1-3
CDR3 protein: CASSVDLGEGNTIYF

V gene: TRBV6-1
J gene: TRBJ2-5
CDR3 protein: CASSTPGQTQYF

V gene: TRBV19
J gene: TRBJ2-2
CDR3 protein: CASSQTGGTGELFF

V gene: TRBV7-2
J gene: TRBJ1-6
CDR3 protein: CASSLARGRNSPLHF

V gene: TRBV7-9
J gene: TRBJ2-5
CDR3 protein: CASSLGTSGMKETQYF

V gene: TRBV7-3
J gene: TRBJ2-1
CDR3 protein: CASSLMGQGNNEQFF

V gene: TRBV4-1
J gene: TRBJ2-7
CDR3 protein: CASSLQAGAGATYEQYF

V gene: TRBV4-1
J gene: TRBJ1-5
CDR3 protein: CASSQGAGVWDNQPQHF

V gene: TRBV5-8
J gene: TRBJ2-7
CDR3 protein: CASSLGSGSYEQYF

V gene: TRBV7-9
J gene: TRBJ2-3
CDR3 protein: CASSLRTGTSGGPSTDTQYF

V gene: TRBV24-1
J gene: TRBJ2-1
CDR3 protein: CATSGPTSPSGREQFF

V gene: TRBV20-1
J gene: TRBJ2-1
CDR3 protein: CSAKLAGVTYNEQFF

V gene: TRBV2
J gene: TRBJ1-2
CDR3 protein: CASSVALGNPGYTF

V gene: TRBV29-1
J gene: TRBJ2-7
CDR3 protein: CSVVVTSYEQYF

V gene: TRBV6-5
J gene: TRBJ1-1
CDR3 protein: CASSYLGTGSTEAFF

V gene: TRBV5-8
J gene: TRBJ1-6
CDR3 protein: CASSLVEYSPLHF